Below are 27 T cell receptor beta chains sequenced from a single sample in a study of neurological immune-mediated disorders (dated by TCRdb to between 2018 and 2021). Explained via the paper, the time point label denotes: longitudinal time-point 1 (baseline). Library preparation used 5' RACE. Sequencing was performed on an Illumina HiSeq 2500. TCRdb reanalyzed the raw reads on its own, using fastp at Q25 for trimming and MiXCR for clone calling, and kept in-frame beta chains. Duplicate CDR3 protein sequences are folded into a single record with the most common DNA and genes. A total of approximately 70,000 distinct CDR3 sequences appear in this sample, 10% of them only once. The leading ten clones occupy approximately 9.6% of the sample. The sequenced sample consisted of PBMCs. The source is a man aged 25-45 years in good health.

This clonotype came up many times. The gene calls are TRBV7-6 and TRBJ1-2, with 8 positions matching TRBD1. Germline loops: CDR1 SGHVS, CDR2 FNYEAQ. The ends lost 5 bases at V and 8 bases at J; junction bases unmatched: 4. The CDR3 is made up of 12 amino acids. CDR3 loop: CASSLGQGGYTF. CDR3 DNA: TGTGCCAGCAGCCTCGGACAGGGAGGCTACACCTTC.

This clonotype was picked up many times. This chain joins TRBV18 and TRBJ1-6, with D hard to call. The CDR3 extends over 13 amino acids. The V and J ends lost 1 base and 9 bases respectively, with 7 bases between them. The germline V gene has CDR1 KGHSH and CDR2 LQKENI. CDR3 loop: CASSPLGGSPLHF. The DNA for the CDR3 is TGTGCCAGCTCACCACTTGGCGGTTCACCCCTCCACTTT.

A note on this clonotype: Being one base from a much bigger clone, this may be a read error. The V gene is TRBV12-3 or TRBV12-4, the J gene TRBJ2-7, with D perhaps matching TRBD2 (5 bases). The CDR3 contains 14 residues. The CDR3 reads CATSLDGSSYEQYF. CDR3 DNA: TGTGCCACCAGTTTAGATGGGAGCTCCTACGAGCAGTACTTC.

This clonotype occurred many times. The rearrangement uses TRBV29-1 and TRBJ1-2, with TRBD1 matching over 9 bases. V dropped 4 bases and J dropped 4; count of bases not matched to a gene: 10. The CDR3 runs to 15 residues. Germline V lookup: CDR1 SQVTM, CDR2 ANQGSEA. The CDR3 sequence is CSVGETGGLVYGYTF. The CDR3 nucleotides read TGCAGCGTTGGCGAGACAGGGGGACTTGTCTATGGCTACACCTTC.

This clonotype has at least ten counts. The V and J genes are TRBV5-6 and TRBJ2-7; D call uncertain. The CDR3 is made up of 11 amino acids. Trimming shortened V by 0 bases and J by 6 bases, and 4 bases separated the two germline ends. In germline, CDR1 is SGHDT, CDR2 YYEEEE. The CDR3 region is CASSLEAEQYF. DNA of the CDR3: TGTGCCAGCAGCTTGGAAGCCGAGCAGTACTTC.

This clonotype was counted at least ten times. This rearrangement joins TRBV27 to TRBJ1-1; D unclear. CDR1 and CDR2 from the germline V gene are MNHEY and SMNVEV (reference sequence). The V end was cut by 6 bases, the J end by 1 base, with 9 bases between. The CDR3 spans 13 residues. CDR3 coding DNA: TGTGCCAGCAGACCGTGGGGGAACACTGAAGCTTTCTTT. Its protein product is CASRPWGNTEAFF.

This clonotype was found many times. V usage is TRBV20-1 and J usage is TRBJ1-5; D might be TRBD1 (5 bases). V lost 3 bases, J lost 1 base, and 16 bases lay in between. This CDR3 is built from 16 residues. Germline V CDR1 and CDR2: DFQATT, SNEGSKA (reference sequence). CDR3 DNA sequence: TGCAGTGCTAGGCCCCATTGGGGACTCAGCAATCAGCCCCAGCATTTT. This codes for CSARPHWGLSNQPQHF.

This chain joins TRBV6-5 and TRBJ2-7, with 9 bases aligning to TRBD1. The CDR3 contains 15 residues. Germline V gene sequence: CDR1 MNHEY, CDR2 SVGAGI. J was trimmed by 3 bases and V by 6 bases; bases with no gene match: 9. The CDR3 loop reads CASRYGLTGGYEQYF. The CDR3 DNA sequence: TGTGCCAGCAGATACGGTCTGACAGGGGGCTACGAGCAGTACTTC.

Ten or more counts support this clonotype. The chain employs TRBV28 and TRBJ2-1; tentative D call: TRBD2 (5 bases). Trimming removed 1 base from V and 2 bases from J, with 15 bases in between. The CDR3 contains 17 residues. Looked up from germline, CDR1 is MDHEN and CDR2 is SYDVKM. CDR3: CASSLLMSGVTYNEQFF. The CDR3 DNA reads TGTGCCAGCAGTTTATTGATGTCCGGGGTTACCTACAATGAGCAGTTCTTC.

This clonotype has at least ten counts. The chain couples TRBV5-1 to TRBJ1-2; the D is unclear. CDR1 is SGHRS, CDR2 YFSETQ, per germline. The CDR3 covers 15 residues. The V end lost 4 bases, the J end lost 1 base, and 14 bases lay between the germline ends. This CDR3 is CASSVGAFLNYGYTF. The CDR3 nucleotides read TGCGCCAGCAGCGTTGGAGCATTCCTTAACTATGGCTACACCTTC.

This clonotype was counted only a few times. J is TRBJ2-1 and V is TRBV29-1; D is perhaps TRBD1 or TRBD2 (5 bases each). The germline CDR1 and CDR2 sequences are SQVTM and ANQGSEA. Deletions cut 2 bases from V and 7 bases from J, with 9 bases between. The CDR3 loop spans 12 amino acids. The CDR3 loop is CSVESGANEQFF. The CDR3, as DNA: TGCAGCGTTGAATCCGGGGCAAATGAGCAGTTCTTC.

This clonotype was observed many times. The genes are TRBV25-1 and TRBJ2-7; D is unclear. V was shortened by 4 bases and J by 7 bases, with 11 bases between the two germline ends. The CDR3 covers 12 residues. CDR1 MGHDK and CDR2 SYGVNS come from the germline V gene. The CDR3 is CASSAGAREQYF. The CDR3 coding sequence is TGTGCCAGCAGTGCGGGCGCTCGGGAGCAGTACTTC.

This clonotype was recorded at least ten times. The CDR3 coding sequence is TGTGCCAGCATGATTTGGCGGGCCGGGGAAAACATTCAGTACTTC. It codes for CASMIWRAGENIQYF. The V gene is TRBV25-1, the J gene TRBJ2-4, with D perhaps matching TRBD2 (5 bases). The CDR3 runs to 15 residues. The V gene lost 7 bases and the J gene lost 5 bases, with 18 bases spanning the gap. Per germline, CDR1 MGHDK and CDR2 SYGVNS. The variable domain in full, completed from reference TRBV25-1 and TRBJ2-4, reads EADIYQTPRYLVIGTGKKITLECSQTMGHDKMYWYQQDPGMELHLIHYSYGVNSTEKGDLSSESTVSRIRTEHFPLTLESARPSHTSQYLCASMIWRAGENIQYFGAGTRLSVL.

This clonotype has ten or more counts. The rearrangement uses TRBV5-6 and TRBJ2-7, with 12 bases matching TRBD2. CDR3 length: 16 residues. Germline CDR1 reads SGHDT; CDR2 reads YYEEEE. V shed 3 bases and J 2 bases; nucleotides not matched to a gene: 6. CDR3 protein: CASSSPGLAGTYEQYF. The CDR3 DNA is TGTGCCAGCAGCTCACCAGGACTAGCGGGAACCTACGAGCAGTACTTC.

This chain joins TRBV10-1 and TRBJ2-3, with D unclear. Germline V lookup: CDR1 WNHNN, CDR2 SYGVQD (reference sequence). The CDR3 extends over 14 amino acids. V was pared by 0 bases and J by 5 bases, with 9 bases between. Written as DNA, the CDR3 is TGCGCCAGCAGTGAGTCCCTACCTGGAGATACGCAGTATTTT. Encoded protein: CASSESLPGDTQYF.

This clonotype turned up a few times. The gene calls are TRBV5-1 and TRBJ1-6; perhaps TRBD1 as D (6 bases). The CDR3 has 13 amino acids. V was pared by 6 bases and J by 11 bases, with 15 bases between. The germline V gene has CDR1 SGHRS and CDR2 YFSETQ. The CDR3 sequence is CASKPDRWAPLHF. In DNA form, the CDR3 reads TGCGCCAGCAAACCGGACAGATGGGCACCCCTCCACTTT.

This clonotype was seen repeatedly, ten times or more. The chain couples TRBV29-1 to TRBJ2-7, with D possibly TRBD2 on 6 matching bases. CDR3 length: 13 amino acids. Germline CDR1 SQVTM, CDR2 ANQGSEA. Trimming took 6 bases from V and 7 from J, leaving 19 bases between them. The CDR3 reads CSVEWSGGGEQYF. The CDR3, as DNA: TGCAGCGTCGAGTGGTCCGGGGGAGGTGAGCAGTACTTC.

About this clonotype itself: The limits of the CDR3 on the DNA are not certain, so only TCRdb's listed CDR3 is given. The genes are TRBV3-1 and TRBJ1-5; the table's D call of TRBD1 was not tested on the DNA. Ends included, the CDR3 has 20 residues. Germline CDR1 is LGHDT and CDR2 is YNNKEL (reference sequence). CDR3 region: CASSQGPYEQYFGPGQPQHF.

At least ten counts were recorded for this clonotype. Here the CDR3 reads CATSRRVPGTGEETQYF. The CDR3 region has the DNA TGTGCCACCAGCAGACGCGTCCCCGGGACAGGGGAAGAGACCCAGTACTTC. V gene TRBV15 combines with J gene TRBJ2-5; 10 nucleotides match TRBD1. Trimming took 2 bases from V and 3 from J; bases not matched to a gene: 9. From germline, CDR1 is LNHNV and CDR2 YYDKDF (reference sequence). The CDR3 sequence is 17 residues long.

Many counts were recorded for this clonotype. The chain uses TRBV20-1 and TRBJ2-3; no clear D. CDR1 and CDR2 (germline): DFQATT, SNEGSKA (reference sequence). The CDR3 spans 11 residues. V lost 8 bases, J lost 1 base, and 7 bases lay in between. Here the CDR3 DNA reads TGCAGTACTCAGCGCACAGATACGCAGTATTTT. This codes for CSTQRTDTQYF.

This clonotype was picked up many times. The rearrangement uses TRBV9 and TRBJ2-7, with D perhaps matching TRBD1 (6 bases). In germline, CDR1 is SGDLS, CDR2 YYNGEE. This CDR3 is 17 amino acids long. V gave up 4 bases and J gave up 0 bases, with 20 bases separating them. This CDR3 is CASSRTDSKLYSYEQYF. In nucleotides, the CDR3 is TGTGCCAGCAGCCGGACAGATAGTAAACTCTACTCCTACGAGCAGTACTTC.

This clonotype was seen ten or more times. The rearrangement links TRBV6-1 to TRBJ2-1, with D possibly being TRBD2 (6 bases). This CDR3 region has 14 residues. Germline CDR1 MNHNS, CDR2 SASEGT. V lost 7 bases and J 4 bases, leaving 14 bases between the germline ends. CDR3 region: CASTQGAGYNEQFF. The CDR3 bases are TGTGCCAGCACCCAGGGAGCGGGTTACAATGAGCAGTTCTTC.

The CDR3 DNA is TGTGCCAGCAGCCGCCTCCCCCGGACAGAGAACACTGAAGCTTTCTTT. Translation gives CASSRLPRTENTEAFF. This chain uses TRBV5-5 with TRBJ1-1; TRBD1 might be the D (6 bases). V was trimmed by 4 bases and J by 1 base, leaving 17 bases between them. The germline gives CDR1 SGHKS, CDR2 YYEKEE (reference sequence). The CDR3 length is 16 residues.

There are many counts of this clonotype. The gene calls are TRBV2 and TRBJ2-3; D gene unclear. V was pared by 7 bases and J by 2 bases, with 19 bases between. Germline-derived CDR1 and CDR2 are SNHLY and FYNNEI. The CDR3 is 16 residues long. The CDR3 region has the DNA TGTGCCAGCACCGAAATGTCTCTACTGAACACAGATACGCAGTATTTT. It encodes CASTEMSLLNTDTQYF.

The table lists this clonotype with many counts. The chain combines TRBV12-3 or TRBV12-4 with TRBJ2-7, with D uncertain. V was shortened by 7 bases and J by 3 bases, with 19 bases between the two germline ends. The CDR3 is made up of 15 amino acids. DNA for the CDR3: TGTGCCAGCACCCCCGACGAGTTGGTGGGCTACGAGCAGTACTTC. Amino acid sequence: CASTPDELVGYEQYF.

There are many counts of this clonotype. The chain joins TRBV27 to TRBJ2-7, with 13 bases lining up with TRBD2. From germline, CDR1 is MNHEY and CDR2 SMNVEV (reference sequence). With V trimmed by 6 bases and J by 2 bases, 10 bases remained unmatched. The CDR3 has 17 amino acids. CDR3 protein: CASRRGTSGIRTYEQYF. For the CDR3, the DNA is TGTGCCAGCAGACGAGGGACTAGCGGGATAAGAACCTACGAGCAGTACTTC.

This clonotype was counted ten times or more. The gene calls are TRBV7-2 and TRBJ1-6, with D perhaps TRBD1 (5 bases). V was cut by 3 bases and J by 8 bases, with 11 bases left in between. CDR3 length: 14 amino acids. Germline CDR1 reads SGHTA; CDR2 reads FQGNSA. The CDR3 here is CASSFRGRDSPLHF. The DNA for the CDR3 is TGTGCCAGCAGCTTTAGGGGTCGAGATTCACCCCTCCACTTT. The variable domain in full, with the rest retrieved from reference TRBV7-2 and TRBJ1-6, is GAGVSQSPSNKVTEKGKDVELRCDPISGHTALYWYRQSLGQGLEFLIYFQGNSAPDKSGLPSDRFSAERTGGSVSTLTIQRTQQEDSAVYLCASSFRGRDSPLHFGNGTRLTVT.